This T cell receptor beta chain was profiled in a study of shared T cell receptors in the human thymus. Here immunoSEQ multiplex PCR was the method, and the copy in TCRdb shows in-frame clones only, minus some. In the table there are some 720,000 clones, around nine tenths of which are singletons. The CDR3 runs to 16 residues. Germline-derived CDR1 and CDR2 are SGHRS and YFSETQ. With 4 bases removed from V and 0 bases from J, the gap between germline ends came to 13 bases. The data were also submitted as part of a second study, on human thymus T cells. That source reports: Corrective cardiac operations yielded the resected thymus tissue.

Specimen: thymocytes. The source is a boy in the first two years of life with a congenital heart defect. The chain has TRBV5-1 and TRBJ1-4; D is ambiguous. The CDR3 protein is CASSLRHDATNEKLFF. The CDR3 DNA reads TGCGCCAGCAGCCTACGACATGACGCAACTAATGAAAAACTGTTTTTT.